Presented here are 12 T cell receptor beta chains from one specimen sequenced in a study of graft-versus-host responses after intestinal transplantation (dated by TCRdb to the early 2020s). The protocol used for the library was the immunoSEQ multiplex PCR assay. Drawn from immuneACCESS, this table holds only the in-frame rearrangements with V and J called that TCRdb kept. Clones are partly lost; checked studies trace under half to an unresolved V gene and leave the rest unexplained. This sample gives around 20,000 clones in total; 85% to 90% of them show up just once. The ten largest account for 5% to 6.5% of the sample. Sequenced here: PBMCs, sampled just over 64 days after intestinal transplantation. Every receptor here comes from a human patient who received an intestinal transplant, so some T cells may come from the graft donor.

This rearrangement joins TRBV21-1 to TRBJ2-5; the table names TRBD2, a call not compared with the DNA. TRBV21-1 is shown as a pseudogene. The CDR3 runs to 16 residues. CDR3 in DNA: TGTGCCAGCAGCCCCCAAGAGCGGGGGGGTCAAGAGACCCAGTACTTC. The encoded protein is CASSPQERGGQETQYF.

The chain combines TRBV7-2 with TRBJ1-1; D might be TRBD1 (5 bases). The germline V gene encodes CDR1 SGHTA and CDR2 FQGNSA. Trimming removed 5 bases at V and 7 bases at J, with 14 bases between. CDR3 size: 13 residues. DNA for the CDR3: TGTGCCAGCAGCGTCCAGGGACGGGGTGAAGCTTTCTTT. Its protein is CASSVQGRGEAFF.

The genes are TRBV6-5 and TRBJ1-6; D is uncertain. This CDR3 spans 14 amino acids. Trimming removed 4 bases at V and 3 bases at J, with 7 bases between. The germline gives CDR1 MNHEY, CDR2 SVGAGI. This CDR3 reads CASSSQSYNSPLHF. The CDR3 DNA is TGTGCCAGCAGTTCCCAAAGCTATAATTCACCCCTCCACTTT.

For the CDR3, the DNA is TGCGCCAGCAGTGAGTCAAGGGTATTTCAGCCCCAGCATTTT. Translated: CASSESRVFQPQHF. The genes are TRBV10-2 and TRBJ1-5; D is uncertain. This CDR3 is built from 14 residues. The germline V gene encodes CDR1 WSHSY and CDR2 SAAADI. Trimming removed 0 bases from V and 6 bases from J, with 9 bases in between.

The chain links TRBV5-6 to TRBJ1-1; no clear D gene. There are 14 residues in the CDR3. CDR1 and CDR2 from the germline V gene are SGHDT and YYEEEE. Between the trimmed V and J ends, which lost 2 bases and 8 bases, there was a span of 16 bases. The DNA of the CDR3 is TGTGCCAGCAGCTTCGCGAGCGAGGCCTCCGAAGCTTTCTTT. Encoded protein: CASSFASEASEAFF.

The rearrangement joins TRBV4-3 to TRBJ2-7, with D possibly matching TRBD2 (7 bases). Germline V gives CDR1 LGHNA, CDR2 YSLEER. CDR3 size: 15 residues. V was shortened by 0 bases and J by 12 bases, with 21 bases between the two germline ends. CDR3 sequence reads: CASSQDWREGGPRYF. CDR3 DNA: TGCGCCAGCAGCCAAGATTGGAGGGAGGGGGGACCCCGGTACTTC.

This clone has a single count. One junction end does not reproduce the germline sequence, and a read error may be involved. The same CDR3 can be traced to other DNA sequences in this sample. CDR3 bases: TGTGCGAGCAGCCAAGATCTGAGGGGGGGCCGGAACGAGCAGTACTTC. It translates to CASSQDLRGGRNEQYF. This chain connects TRBV4-2 to TRBJ2-7; perhaps TRBD2 as D (7 bases). The CDR3 has 16 amino acids. The germline gives CDR1 LGHNA, CDR2 YNFKEQ.

V is TRBV4-1 and J is TRBJ2-7; 8 bases are a match to TRBD1. Germline V gives CDR1 MGHRA, CDR2 YSYEKL. The CDR3 runs 16 residues. The junction had 10 bases not matched to a gene; V was cut back by 1 base and J by 5 bases. The CDR3 coding sequence is TGCGCCAGCAGCCAAGCTCCTTCGACAGGGGAGGACGAGCAGTACTTC. Its translation is CASSQAPSTGEDEQYF.

The rearrangement joins TRBV7-9 to TRBJ2-7, with 9 positions matching TRBD2. CDR3 size: 16 residues. J lost 3 bases, V lost 0 bases, and 6 bases had no gene match. CDR1 and CDR2 from the germline V gene are SEHNR and FQNEAQ (reference sequence). The CDR3 DNA is TGTGCCAGCAGCTTAGCAGTGGCGGGGGGGCTCTACGAGCAGTACTTC. Amino acid sequence: CASSLAVAGGLYEQYF.

This clone was found once. The gene calls are TRBV7-8 and TRBJ2-3; no reliable D call. Trimming took off 5 bases at V and 2 bases at J, with 17 bases between the two ends. CDR3 size: 16 residues. The germline V gene encodes CDR1 SGHVS and CDR2 FQNEAQ. The chain's CDR3 is CASSLLGGTFTDTQYF. CDR3 nucleotides: TGTGCCAGCAGCCTCCTGGGCGGTACTTTCACAGATACGCAGTATTTT.

The chain has TRBV4-1 and TRBJ2-3, with TRBD2 identical over 7 bases. The CDR3 has 14 residues. Germline trimming cut 4 bases from V and 4 bases from J; bases unmatched to any gene: 5. Germline V CDR1 and CDR2: MGHRA, YSYEKL. The chain's CDR3 is CASSPGGGADTQYF. CDR3 in DNA: TGCGCCAGCAGCCCCGGCGGGGGAGCAGATACGCAGTATTTT.

This chain joins TRBV10-2 and TRBJ1-5; D remains unclear. The CDR3 covers 14 residues. V was pared by 3 bases and J by 6 bases, with 12 bases between. CDR1 and CDR2 (germline): WSHSY, SAAADI. CDR3 residues: CASSEDRGSQPQHF. CDR3 coding DNA: TGCGCCAGCAGTGAAGATCGGGGAAGTCAGCCCCAGCATTTT.